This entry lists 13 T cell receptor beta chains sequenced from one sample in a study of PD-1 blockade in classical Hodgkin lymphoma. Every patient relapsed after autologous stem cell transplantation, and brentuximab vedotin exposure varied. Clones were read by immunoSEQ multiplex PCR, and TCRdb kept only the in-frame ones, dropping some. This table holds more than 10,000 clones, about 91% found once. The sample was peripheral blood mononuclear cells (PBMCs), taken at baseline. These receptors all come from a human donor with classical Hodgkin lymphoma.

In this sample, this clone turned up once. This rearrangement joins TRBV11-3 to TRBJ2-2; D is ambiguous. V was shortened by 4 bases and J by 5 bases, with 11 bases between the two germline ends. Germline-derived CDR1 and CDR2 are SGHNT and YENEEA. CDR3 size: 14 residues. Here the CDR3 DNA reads TGTGCCAGCAGCTCCATACGAGAGACCGGGGAGCTGTTTTTT. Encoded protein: CASSSIRETGELFF.

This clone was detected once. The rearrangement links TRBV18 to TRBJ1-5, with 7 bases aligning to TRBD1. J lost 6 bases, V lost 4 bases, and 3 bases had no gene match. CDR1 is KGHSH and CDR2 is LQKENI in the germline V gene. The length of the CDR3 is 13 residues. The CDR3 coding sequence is TGTGCCAGCTCACTGGACAGGCGTCAGCCCCAGCATTTT. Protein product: CASSLDRRQPQHF.

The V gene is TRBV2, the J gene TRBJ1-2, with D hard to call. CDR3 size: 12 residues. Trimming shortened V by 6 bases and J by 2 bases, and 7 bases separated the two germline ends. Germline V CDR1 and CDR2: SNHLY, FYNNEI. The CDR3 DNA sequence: TGTGCCAGCAGGGACGTGAACTATGGCTACACCTTC. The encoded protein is CASRDVNYGYTF.

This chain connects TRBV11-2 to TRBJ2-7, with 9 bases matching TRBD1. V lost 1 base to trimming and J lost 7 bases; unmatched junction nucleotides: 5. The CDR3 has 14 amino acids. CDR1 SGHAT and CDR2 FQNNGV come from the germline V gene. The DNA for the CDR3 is TGTGCCAGCAGCTTAGTTGGGACAGGGTGGGAGCAGTACTTC. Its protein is CASSLVGTGWEQYF.

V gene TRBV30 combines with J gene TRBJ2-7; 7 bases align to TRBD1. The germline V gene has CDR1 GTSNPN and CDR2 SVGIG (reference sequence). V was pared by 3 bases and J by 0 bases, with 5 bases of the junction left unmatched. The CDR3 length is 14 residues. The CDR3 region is CAWSGRDSSYEQYF. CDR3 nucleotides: TGTGCCTGGAGCGGTAGGGACAGCTCCTACGAGCAGTACTTC.

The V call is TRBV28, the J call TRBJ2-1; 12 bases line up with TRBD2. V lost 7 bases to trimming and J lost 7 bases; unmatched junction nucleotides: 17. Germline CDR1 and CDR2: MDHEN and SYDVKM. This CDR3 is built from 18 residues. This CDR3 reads CASNSLAGGPMELNEQFF. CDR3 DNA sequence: TGTGCCAGCAACTCACTAGCGGGGGGCCCAATGGAGTTGAATGAGCAGTTCTTC.

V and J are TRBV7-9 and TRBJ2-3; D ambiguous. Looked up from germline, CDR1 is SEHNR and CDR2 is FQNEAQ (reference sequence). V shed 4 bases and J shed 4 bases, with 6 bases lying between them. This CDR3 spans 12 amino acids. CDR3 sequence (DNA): TGTGCCAGCAGCTCACTGTCAGATACGCAGTATTTT. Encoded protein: CASSSLSDTQYF.

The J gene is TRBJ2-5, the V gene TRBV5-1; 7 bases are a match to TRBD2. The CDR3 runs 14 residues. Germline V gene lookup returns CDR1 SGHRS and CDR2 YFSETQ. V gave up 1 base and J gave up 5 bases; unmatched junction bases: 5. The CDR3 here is CASSLRRETETQYF. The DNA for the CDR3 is TGCGCCAGCAGCTTGCGGCGGGAGACGGAGACCCAGTACTTC.

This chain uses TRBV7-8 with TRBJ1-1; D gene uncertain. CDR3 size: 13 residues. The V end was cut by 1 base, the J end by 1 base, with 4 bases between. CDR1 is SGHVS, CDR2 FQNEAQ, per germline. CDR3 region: CASSLGWNTEAFF. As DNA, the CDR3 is TGTGCCAGCAGCTTAGGGTGGAACACTGAAGCTTTCTTT.

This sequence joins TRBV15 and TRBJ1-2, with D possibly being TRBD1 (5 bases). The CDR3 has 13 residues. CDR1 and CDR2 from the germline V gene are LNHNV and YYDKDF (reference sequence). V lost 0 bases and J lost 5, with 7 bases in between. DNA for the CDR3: TGTGCCACCAGCAGAGATGGGGGTTATGGCTACACCTTC. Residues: CATSRDGGYGYTF.

This chain's CDR3 is CASSPDPADGTQYF. The CDR3, as DNA: TGTGCCAGCTCACCAGACCCCGCGGATGGGACCCAGTACTTC. J is TRBJ2-5 and V is TRBV18; the D is unclear. Trimming shortened V by 2 bases and J by 7 bases, and 14 bases separated the two germline ends. Germline loops: CDR1 KGHSH, CDR2 LQKENI. The CDR3 totals 14 residues.

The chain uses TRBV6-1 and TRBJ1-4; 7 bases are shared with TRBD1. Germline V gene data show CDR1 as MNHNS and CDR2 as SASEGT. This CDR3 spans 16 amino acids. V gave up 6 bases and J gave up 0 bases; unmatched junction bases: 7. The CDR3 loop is CASREQGTATNEKLFF. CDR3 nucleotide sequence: TGTGCCAGCAGAGAACAGGGGACTGCAACTAATGAAAAACTGTTTTTT.

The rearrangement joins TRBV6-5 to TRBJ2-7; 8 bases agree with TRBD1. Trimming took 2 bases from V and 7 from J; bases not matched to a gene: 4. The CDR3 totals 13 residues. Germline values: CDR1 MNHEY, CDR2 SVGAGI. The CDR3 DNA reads TGTGCCAGCAGTTACCTTACAGGGGGAGAGCAGTACTTC. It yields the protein CASSYLTGGEQYF.